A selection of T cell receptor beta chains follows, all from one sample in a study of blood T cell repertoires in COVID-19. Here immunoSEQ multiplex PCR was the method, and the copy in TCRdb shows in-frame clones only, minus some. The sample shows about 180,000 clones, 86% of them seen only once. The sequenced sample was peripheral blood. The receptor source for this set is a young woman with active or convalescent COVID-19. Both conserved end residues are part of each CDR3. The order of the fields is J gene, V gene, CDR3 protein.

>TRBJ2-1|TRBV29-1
CSVDREGTRQNNEQFF
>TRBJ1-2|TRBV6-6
CASSPTGDYGYTF
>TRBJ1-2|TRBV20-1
CSASGRSYGYTF
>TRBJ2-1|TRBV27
CASSLTGSSYNEQFF
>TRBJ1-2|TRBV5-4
CASSISGQPGYTF
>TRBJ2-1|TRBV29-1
CSGGLRGEQFF
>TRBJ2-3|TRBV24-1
CATSDRTDTQYF
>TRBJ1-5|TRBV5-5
CASSPNTEFNQPQHF
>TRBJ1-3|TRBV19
CASSTSARGKGNTIYF
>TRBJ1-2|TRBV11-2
CASSFRGSGYTF
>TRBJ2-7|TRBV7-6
CASSPLAGEAYEQYF
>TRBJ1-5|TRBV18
CASSPGRADSNQPQHF
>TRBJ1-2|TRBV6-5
CASRGFWGANYGYTF
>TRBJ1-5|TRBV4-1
CASSQDGVVGQPQHF
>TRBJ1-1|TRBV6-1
CASSEQGTGDTEAFF
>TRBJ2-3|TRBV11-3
CASSPTSRGTDTQYF
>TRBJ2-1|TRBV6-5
CASTTGFNEQFF
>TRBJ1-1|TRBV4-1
CASSQGATGTEAFF
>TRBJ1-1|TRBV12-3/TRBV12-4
CASSLSREAFF
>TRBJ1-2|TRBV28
CASRPLPGQGASGQYGYTF
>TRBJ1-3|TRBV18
CASSPAGDAGNTIYF
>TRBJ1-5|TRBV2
CASSEGEGGIQHF
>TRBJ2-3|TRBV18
CASSPPGGRGSDTQYF
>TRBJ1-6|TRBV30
CACDNRDSNSPLHF
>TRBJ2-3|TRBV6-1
CASSEVATRGDTQYF
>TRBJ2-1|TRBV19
CASSIGTRGFNEQFF
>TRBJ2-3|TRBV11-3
CASSLEGVRPDTQYF
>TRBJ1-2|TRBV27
CASRRNTGTGTSGYTF
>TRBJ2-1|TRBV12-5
CASGLSLAANEQFF
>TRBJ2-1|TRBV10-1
CASSPLGTGRNEQFF
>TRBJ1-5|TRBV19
CASSDLRQSNQPQHF
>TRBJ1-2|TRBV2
CASTPSLYGYTF
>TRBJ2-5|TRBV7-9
CASSIQGVGETQYF
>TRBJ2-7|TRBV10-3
CAISELGQNEQYF
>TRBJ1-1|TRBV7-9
CASSRIGQRTEAFF